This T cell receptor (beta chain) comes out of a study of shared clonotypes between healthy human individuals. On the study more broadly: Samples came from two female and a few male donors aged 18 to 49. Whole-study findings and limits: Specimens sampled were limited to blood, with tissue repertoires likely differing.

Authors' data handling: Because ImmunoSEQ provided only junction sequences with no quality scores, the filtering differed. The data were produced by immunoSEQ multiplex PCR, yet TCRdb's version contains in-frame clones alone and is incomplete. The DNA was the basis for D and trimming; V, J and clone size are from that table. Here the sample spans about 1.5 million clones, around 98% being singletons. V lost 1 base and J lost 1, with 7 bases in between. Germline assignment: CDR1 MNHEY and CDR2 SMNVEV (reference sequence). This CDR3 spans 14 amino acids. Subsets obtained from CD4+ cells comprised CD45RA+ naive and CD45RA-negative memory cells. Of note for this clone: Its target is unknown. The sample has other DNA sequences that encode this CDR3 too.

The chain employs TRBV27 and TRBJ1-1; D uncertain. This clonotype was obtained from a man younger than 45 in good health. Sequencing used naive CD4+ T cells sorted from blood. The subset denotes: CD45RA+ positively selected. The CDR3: CASSLFGRNTEAFF. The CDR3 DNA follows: TGTGCCAGCAGTTTATTCGGCAGGAACACTGAAGCTTTCTTT.